A single sample is the source of the 17 T cell receptor beta chains below, sequenced in a study of early T cells in non-severe SARS-CoV-2 infection (dated by TCRdb to the early 2020s). Library preparation used 5' RACE. These reads were obtained on a NextSeq 500. TCRdb applied fastp at Q25 and MiXCR to the public reads, then kept only in-frame beta chains. Every distinct CDR3 protein forms one entry, paired with its most common genes and DNA. Across this sample there are more than 45,000 distinct CDR3 sequences, with around 12% seen only once. The biggest ten clones account for 4.8% of the sample. Material for sequencing was whole blood. These TCRs come from an adult who was a healthcare worker with PCR-confirmed SARS-CoV-2 infection or an uninfected control (not recorded which).

This clonotype was recorded a few times. The chain couples TRBV4-1 to TRBJ2-7; 9 positions agree with TRBD2. CDR3 size: 16 residues. From germline, CDR1 is MGHRA and CDR2 YSYEKL. Trimming at V came to 0 bases and at J to 4 bases, leaving 7 bases not matched to a gene. The CDR3 nucleotides read TGCGCCAGCAGCCAAGATAATAGCGGGAGTGGTTACGAGCAGTACTTC. Its translation is CASSQDNSGSGYEQYF.

This clonotype was observed many times. This chain links TRBV7-2 with TRBJ2-7; possibly TRBD1 or TRBD2 for D (6 bases each). This CDR3 has 13 amino acids. CDR1 is SGHTA and CDR2 is FQGNSA in the germline V gene. V gave up 0 bases and J gave up 6 bases, with 9 bases separating them. CDR3 nucleotides: TGTGCCAGCAGCTTAGCCGGGGGCCCCGAGCAGTACTTC. It translates to CASSLAGGPEQYF.

The table lists this clonotype with many counts. This rearrangement joins TRBV7-9 to TRBJ2-5; possible D gene TRBD2, 5 bases. The CDR3 runs to 14 residues. Trimming shortened V by 5 bases and J by 3 bases, and 13 bases separated the two germline ends. Germline-derived CDR1 and CDR2 are SEHNR and FQNEAQ (reference sequence). CDR3 in DNA: TGTGCCAGCAGCCTCCGCGCCGGGGAAGAGACCCAGTACTTC. It translates to CASSLRAGEETQYF.

The chain links TRBV10-3 to TRBJ2-2; TRBD1 or TRBD2 may be the D gene (5 bases each). Trimming pared 6 bases from V and 0 bases from J, leaving 14 bases between. The CDR3 runs to 16 residues. Germline-derived CDR1 and CDR2 are ENHRY and SYGVKD. The CDR3 spells CAIRDTGTANTGELFF. DNA of the CDR3: TGTGCCATCAGGGACACCGGGACGGCGAACACCGGGGAGCTGTTTTTT.

This clonotype was recorded a few times. The V call is TRBV30, the J call TRBJ1-1; no clear D. From germline, CDR1 is GTSNPN and CDR2 SVGIG (reference sequence). V was clipped by 4 bases and J by 5 bases, with 17 bases between them. The CDR3 runs to 14 residues. The CDR3 protein is CAWTRRNGRTEAFF. For the CDR3, the DNA is TGTGCCTGGACCCGACGTAATGGACGGACTGAAGCTTTCTTT. Full variable domain (outside the CDR3, taken from reference TRBV30 and TRBJ1-1): SQTIHQWPATLVQPVGSPLSLECTVEGTSNPNLYWYRQAAGRGLQLLFYSVGIGQISSEVPQNLSASRPQDRQFILSSKKLLLSDSGFYLCAWTRRNGRTEAFFGQGTRLTVV.

This clonotype was seen a handful of times. The rearrangement links TRBV11-2 to TRBJ2-7; TRBD2 aligns across 9 bases. The CDR3 runs 19 residues. V was clipped by 0 bases and J by 0 bases; unmatched bases: 12. Looked up from germline, CDR1 is SGHAT and CDR2 is FQNNGV. CDR3 bases: TGTGCCAGCAGCTTAGAGGGTTTCAGCGGGAGGACAAGCTCCTACGAGCAGTACTTC. Its translation is CASSLEGFSGRTSSYEQYF. The variable domain in full, completed from reference TRBV11-2 and TRBJ2-7, reads EAGVAQSPRYKIIEKRQSVAFWCNPISGHATLYWYQQILGQGPKLLIQFQNNGVVDDSQLPKDRFSAERLKGVDSTLKIQPAKLEDSAVYLCASSLEGFSGRTSSYEQYFGPGTRLTVT.

Here the CDR3 reads CASSNRQGGYEAFF. In nucleotides, the CDR3 is TGTGCCAGCAGTAACAGACAGGGAGGGTATGAAGCTTTCTTT. This chain joins TRBV2 and TRBJ1-1; TRBD1 matches at 7 bases. Germline loops: CDR1 SNHLY, CDR2 FYNNEI. The CDR3 loop spans 14 amino acids. With 5 bases clipped from V and 7 bases from J, the junction kept 10 bases outside the gene matches.

This clonotype was observed a handful of times. This chain's CDR3 is CSVPSGSSGTDTQYF. The CDR3 DNA follows: TGCAGCGTGCCTAGCGGGAGCTCGGGCACAGATACGCAGTATTTT. The chain joins TRBV29-1 to TRBJ2-3; 10 bases are a match to TRBD2. Losses at the gene ends were 6 bases for V and 1 base for J; bases not matched to a gene: 7. The length of the CDR3 is 15 residues. Germline V lookup: CDR1 SQVTM, CDR2 ANQGSEA.

This clonotype occurred a few times. V and J are TRBV3-1 and TRBJ2-1, with D maybe TRBD1 (6 bases). Germline CDR1 reads LGHDT; CDR2 reads YNNKEL (reference sequence). V was shortened by 4 bases and J by 6 bases, with 10 bases between the two germline ends. This CDR3 has 13 residues. The CDR3 DNA sequence: TGTGCCAGCAGCCGCAAAGGGGGCAATGAGCAGTTCTTC. Translation: CASSRKGGNEQFF.

The sample holds many counts of this clonotype. The genes are TRBV25-1 and TRBJ1-1, with D possibly being TRBD1 (5 bases). Per germline, CDR1 MGHDK and CDR2 SYGVNS. This CDR3 has 14 amino acids. Trimming removed 2 bases from V and 4 bases from J, with 11 bases in between. The CDR3 DNA is TGTGCCAGCAGTGAACAGGGTTTTGGCACTGAAGCTTTCTTT. It codes for CASSEQGFGTEAFF. The variable domain in full, completed from reference TRBV25-1 and TRBJ1-1, reads EADIYQTPRYLVIGTGKKITLECSQTMGHDKMYWYQQDPGMELHLIHYSYGVNSTEKGDLSSESTVSRIRTEHFPLTLESARPSHTSQYLCASSEQGFGTEAFFGQGTRLTVV.

The chain is built from TRBV19 and TRBJ2-1; 9 bases line up with TRBD2. The V gene's germline CDR1 is LNHDA and CDR2 SQIVND (reference sequence). The CDR3 loop spans 16 amino acids. Trimming took 5 bases from V and 3 from J; bases not matched to a gene: 8. The CDR3 here is CASSVASGNLYNEQFF. CDR3 sequence (DNA): TGTGCCAGTAGTGTGGCTAGCGGGAATCTCTACAATGAGCAGTTCTTC. The full variable domain, in which reference TRBV19 and TRBJ2-1 provide the parts outside the CDR3, is DGGITQSPKYLFRKEGQNVTLSCEQNLNHDAMYWYRQDPGQGLRLIYYSQIVNDFQKGDIAEGYSVSREKKESFPLTVTSAQKNPTAFYLCASSVASGNLYNEQFFGPGTRLTVL.

This clonotype was detected ten times or more. This chain links TRBV20-1 with TRBJ2-5; D is perhaps TRBD2 (7 bases). CDR3 length equals 14 residues. The germline CDR1 and CDR2 sequences are DFQATT and SNEGSKA (reference sequence). V was pared by 5 bases and J by 5 bases, with 18 bases between. CDR3 DNA sequence: TGCAGTGCTCCTCTCGGGGGGCTAGCGGAGACCCAGTACTTC. Its translation is CSAPLGGLAETQYF.

This sequence joins TRBV20-1 and TRBJ2-6; a weak D match, TRBD2 (5 bases). V was clipped by 0 bases and J by 2 bases, with 8 bases between them. The CDR3 is 15 residues long. Per germline, CDR1 DFQATT and CDR2 SNEGSKA (reference sequence). As DNA, the CDR3 is TGCAGTGCTAGAGAGCCGGGAACTGGGGCCAACGTCCTGACTTTC. It specifies CSAREPGTGANVLTF.

This clonotype was counted ten times or more. The chain combines TRBV20-1 with TRBJ2-7, with 8 bases identical to TRBD1. Per germline, CDR1 DFQATT and CDR2 SNEGSKA (reference sequence). CDR3 size: 16 residues. The ends lost 2 bases at V and 2 bases at J; junction bases unmatched: 11. The CDR3 region is CSARHGQGRGTYEQYF. The CDR3 region has the DNA TGCAGTGCTAGACACGGACAGGGCAGAGGGACCTACGAGCAGTACTTC.

Comments on this clonotype: A much larger clone is a single base away; this may be a read error. The V and J genes are TRBV12-3 or TRBV12-4 and TRBJ1-3; D is perhaps TRBD1 (6 bases). The CDR3 contains 15 residues. V lost 5 bases and J lost 4, with 15 bases in between. The CDR3 nucleotides read TGTGCCAGCAGTGGCGATTCGACAGGCGGAAACACCATATATTTT. Its translation is CASSGDSTGGNTIYF.

This clonotype was recorded many times. V usage is TRBV7-9 and J usage is TRBJ2-1; D ambiguous. Trimming pared 1 base from V and 6 bases from J, leaving 13 bases between. This CDR3 region has 15 residues. Germline V lookup: CDR1 SEHNR, CDR2 FQNEAQ (reference sequence). The CDR3 sequence is CASSLEGVLGNEQFF. The DNA of the CDR3 is TGTGCCAGCAGCTTAGAGGGTGTGTTGGGCAATGAGCAGTTCTTC.

This clonotype has a handful of counts. The chain uses TRBV20-1 and TRBJ2-7, with D hard to call. Trimming removed 0 bases from V and 1 base from J, with 10 bases in between. The CDR3 is made up of 14 amino acids. The germline CDR1 and CDR2 sequences are DFQATT and SNEGSKA (reference sequence). The CDR3 nucleotides are TGCAGTGCTAGAGATCGTACGTATTCCTACGAGCAGTACTTC. It is translated as CSARDRTYSYEQYF.